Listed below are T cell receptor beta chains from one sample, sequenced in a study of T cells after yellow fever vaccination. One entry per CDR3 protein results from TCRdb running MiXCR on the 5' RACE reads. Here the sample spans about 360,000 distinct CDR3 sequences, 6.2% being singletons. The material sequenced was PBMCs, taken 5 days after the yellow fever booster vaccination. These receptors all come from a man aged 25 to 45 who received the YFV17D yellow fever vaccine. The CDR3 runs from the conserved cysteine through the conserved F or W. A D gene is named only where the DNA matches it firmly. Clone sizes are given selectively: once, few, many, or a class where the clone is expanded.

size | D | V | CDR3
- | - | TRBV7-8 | CPSRGRGETQYF
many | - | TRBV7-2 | CASSSQSHSGLPYEQYF
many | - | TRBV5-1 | CASSNFLSYEQYF
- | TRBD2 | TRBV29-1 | CSVTGPIAGNEQFF
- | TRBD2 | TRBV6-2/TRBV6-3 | CAIRTSVTYEQYF
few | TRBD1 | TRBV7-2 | CASGTGEASVQFF
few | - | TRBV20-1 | CSASRPRTSYNEQFF
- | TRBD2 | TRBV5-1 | CASSTSGSRTDTQYF
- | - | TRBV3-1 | CASSHTAYGDTQYF
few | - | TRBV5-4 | CASSLPGPMSSYNEQFF
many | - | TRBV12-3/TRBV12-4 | CASSFGGETQYF
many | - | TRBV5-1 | CASSLGVGRYEQYF
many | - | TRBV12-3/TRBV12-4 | CASSEPGTDTQYF
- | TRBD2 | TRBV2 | CASYGLAGENGELFF
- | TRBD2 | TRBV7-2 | CASSLLRREHLYEQYF
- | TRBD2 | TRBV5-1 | CASSPGHGGSGNYNEQFF
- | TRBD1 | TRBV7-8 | CGTQGARSTGELFF
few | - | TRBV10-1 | CATDSLTDTQYF